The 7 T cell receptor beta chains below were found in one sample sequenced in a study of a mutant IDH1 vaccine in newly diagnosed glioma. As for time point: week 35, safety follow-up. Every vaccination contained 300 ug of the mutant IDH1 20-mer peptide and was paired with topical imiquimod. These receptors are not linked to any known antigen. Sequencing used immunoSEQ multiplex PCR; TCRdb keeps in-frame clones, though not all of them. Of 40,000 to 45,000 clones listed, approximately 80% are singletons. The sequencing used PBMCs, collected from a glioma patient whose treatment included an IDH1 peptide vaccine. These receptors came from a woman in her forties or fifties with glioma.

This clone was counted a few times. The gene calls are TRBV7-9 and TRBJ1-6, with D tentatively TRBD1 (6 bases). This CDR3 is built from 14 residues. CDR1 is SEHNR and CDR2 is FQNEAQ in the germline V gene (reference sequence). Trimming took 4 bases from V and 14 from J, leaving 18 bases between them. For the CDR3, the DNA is TGTGCCAGCAGCTCCACAGGGTGGGGAGAGGCCCTCCACTTT. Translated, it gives CASSSTGWGEALHF.

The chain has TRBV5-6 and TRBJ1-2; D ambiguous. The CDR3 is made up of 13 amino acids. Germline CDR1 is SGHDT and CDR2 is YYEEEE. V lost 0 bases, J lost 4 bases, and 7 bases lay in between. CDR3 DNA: TGTGCCAGCAGCTTGGGAGAAGCCTATGGCTACACCTTC. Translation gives CASSLGEAYGYTF. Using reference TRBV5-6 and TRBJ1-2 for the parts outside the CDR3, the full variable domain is DAGVTQSPTHLIKTRGQQVTLRCSPKSGHDTVSWYQQALGQGPQFIFQYYEEEERQRGNFPDRFSGHQFPNYSSELNVNALLLGDSALYLCASSLGEAYGYTFGSGTRLTVV.

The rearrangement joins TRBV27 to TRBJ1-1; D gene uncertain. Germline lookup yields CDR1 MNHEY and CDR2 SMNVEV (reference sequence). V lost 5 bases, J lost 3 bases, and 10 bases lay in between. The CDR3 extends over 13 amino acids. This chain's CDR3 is CASSRTWDTEAFF. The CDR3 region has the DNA TGTGCCAGCAGTCGGACCTGGGACACTGAAGCTTTCTTT.

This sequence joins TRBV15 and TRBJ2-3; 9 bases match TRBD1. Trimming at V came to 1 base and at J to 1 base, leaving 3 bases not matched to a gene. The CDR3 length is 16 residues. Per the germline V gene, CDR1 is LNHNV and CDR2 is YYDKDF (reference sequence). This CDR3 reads CATSRGQGVGTDTQYF. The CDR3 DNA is TGTGCCACCAGCAGAGGACAGGGGGTTGGCACAGATACGCAGTATTTT. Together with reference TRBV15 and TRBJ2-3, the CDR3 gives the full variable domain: DAMVIQNPRYQVTQFGKPVTLSCSQTLNHNVMYWYQQKSSQAPKLLFHYYDKDFNNEADTPDNFQSRRPNTSFCFLDIRSPGLGDTAMYLCATSRGQGVGTDTQYFGPGTRLTVL.

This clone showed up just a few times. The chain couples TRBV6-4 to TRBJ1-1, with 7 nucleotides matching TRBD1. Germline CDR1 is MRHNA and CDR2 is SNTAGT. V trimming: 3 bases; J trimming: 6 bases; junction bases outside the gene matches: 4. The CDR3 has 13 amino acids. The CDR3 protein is CASSERRGAEAFF. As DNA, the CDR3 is TGTGCCAGCAGTGAGCGCAGGGGGGCTGAAGCTTTCTTT.

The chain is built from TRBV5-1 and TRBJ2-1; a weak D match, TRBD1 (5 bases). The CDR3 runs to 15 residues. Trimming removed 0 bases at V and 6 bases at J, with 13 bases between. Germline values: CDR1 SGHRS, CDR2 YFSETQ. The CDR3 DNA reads TGCGCCAGCAGCTTGGGGTGGGAAAGGGGCAATGAGCAGTTCTTC. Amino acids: CASSLGWERGNEQFF.

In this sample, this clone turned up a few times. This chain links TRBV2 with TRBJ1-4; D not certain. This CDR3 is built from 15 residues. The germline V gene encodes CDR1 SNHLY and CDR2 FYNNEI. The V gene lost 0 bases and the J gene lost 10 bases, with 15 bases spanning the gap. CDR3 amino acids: CASSEALRSGGKLFF. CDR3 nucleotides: TGTGCCAGCAGTGAAGCGCTTCGGTCGGGTGGAAAACTGTTTTTT.